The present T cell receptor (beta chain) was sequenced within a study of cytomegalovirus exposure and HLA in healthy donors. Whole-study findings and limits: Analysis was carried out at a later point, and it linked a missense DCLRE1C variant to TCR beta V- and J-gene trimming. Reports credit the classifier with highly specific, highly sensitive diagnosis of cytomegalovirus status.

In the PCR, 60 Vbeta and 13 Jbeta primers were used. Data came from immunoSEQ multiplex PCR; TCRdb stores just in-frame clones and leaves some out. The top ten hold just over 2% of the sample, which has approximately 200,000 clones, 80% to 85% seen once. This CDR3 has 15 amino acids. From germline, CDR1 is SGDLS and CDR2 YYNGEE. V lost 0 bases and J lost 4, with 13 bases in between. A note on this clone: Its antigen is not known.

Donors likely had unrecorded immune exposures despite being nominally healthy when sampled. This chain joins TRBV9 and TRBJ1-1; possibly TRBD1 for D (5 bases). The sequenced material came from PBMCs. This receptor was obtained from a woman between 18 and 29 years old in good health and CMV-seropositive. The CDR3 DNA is TGTGCCAGCAGCGTAGCTGGGCAGGGTGGCACTGAAGCTTTCTTT. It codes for CASSVAGQGGTEAFF.